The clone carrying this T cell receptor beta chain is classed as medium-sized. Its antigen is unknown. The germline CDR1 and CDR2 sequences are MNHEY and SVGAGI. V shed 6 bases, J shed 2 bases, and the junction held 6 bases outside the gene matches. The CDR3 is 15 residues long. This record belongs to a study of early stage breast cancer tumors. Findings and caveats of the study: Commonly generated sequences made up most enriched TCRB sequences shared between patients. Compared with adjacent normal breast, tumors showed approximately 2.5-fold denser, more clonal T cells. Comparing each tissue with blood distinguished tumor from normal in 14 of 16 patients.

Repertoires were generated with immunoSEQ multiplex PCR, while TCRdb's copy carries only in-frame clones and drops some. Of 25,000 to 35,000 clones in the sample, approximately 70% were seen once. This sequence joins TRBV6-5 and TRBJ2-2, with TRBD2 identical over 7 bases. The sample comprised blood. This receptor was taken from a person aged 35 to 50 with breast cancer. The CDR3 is CASRDSGFNTGELFF. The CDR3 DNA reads TGTGCCAGCAGGGATAGCGGGTTCAACACCGGGGAGCTGTTTTTT.